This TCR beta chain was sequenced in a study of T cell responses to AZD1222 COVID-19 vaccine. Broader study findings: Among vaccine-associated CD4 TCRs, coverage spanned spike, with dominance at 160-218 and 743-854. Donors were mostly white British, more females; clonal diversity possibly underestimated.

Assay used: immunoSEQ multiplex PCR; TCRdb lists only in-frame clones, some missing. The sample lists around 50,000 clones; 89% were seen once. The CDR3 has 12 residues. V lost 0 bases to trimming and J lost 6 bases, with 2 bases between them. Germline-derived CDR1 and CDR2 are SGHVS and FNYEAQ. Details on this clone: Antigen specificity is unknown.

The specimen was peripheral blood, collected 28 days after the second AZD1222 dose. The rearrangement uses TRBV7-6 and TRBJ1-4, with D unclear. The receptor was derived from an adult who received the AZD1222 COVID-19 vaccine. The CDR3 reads CASSLADEKLFF. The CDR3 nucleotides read TGTGCCAGCAGCTTAGCCGATGAAAAACTGTTTTTT.